This T cell receptor (beta chain) was found in a study of blood T cell repertoires in COVID-19. Study members were between roughly 18 and 89 years old and lived in 24 US regions. Participants reported their clinical history, and cohort assignment relied on those reports. Generated by immunoSEQ multiplex PCR, the TCRdb table keeps only in-frame clones and is missing some. The data contain about half a million clones, 80% to 90% of them singletons. CDR1 is SGHRS, CDR2 YFSETQ, per germline. V lost 0 bases and J lost 0, with 6 bases in between. The CDR3 extends over 15 amino acids. Sequenced material: PBMCs or T cells enriched from blood (not recorded which). This TCR came from a woman aged 55-70 years who had recovered from COVID-19. The V call is TRBV5-1, the J call TRBJ2-2; D is unresolved. CDR3: CASSLGASNTGELFF. The CDR3 nucleotides are TGCGCCAGCAGCTTGGGGGCCTCGAACACCGGGGAGCTGTTTTTT. The whole variable domain, filled in from reference TRBV5-1 and TRBJ2-2, reads KAGVTQTPRYLIKTRGQQVTLSCSPISGHRSVSWYQQTPGQGLQFLFEYFSETQRNKGNFPGRFSGRQFSNSRSEMNVSTLELGDSALYLCASSLGASNTGELFFGEGSRLTVL.